The rows below give T cell receptor beta chains drawn from one sample of a study of CD8 T cells in Susac syndrome. TCRdb processed the immunoSEQ multiplex PCR reads anew with MiXCR; each CDR3 protein has one entry. The sample comprises about 130,000 distinct CDR3 sequences, over 85% of which are singletons, and around 0.087% rests with the top ten. Sequencing was carried out using CD4+ T cells from PBMCs. These receptors all come from a human donor in good health. Each CDR3 is given with its conserved first and last residue. The D gene is left open where the match is weak. Expanded clones are given a class, and other clones once, few, many or no size at all.

clone size: .; D gene: TRBD2; V gene: TRBV6-4; J gene: TRBJ2-3; CDR3 DNA: TGTGCCAGCGCTCCTAGCGGGAGGAAAGGTGATACGCAGTATTTT; CDR3 protein: CASAPSGRKGDTQYF
clone size: .; D gene: TRBD1; V gene: TRBV18; J gene: TRBJ2-7; CDR3 DNA: TGTGCCAGCTCACCCGGGACAGGGTTTTCCTACGAGCAGTACTTC; CDR3 protein: CASSPGTGFSYEQYF
clone size: .; D gene: TRBD2; V gene: TRBV20-1; J gene: TRBJ2-3; CDR3 DNA: TGCAGTGCTAGAGATTTCCGACTAGCGGCCACAGATACGCAGTATTTT; CDR3 protein: CSARDFRLAATDTQYF
clone size: .; D gene: .; V gene: TRBV15; J gene: TRBJ2-1; CDR3 DNA: TGTGCCACCAGCAGAGAGTCCGAAGGGGAGCAGTTCTTC; CDR3 protein: CATSRESEGEQFF
clone size: .; D gene: .; V gene: TRBV7-9; J gene: TRBJ2-6; CDR3 DNA: TGTGCCAGCAGAGGGAGTTTAGGGGTCTCTGGGGCCAACGTCCTGACTTTC; CDR3 protein: CASRGSLGVSGANVLTF
clone size: .; D gene: TRBD1; V gene: TRBV29-1; J gene: TRBJ1-4; CDR3 DNA: TGCAGCGTTGAAAAAGGGACAGGGAATGAAAAACTGTTTTTT; CDR3 protein: CSVEKGTGNEKLFF
clone size: .; D gene: TRBD1; V gene: TRBV10-3; J gene: TRBJ2-1; CDR3 DNA: TGTGCCATCAGTGGACAGGGTCCCTACAATGAGCAGTTCTTC; CDR3 protein: CAISGQGPYNEQFF
clone size: .; D gene: .; V gene: TRBV6-6; J gene: TRBJ1-5; CDR3 DNA: TGTGCCAGCAGTTACTCCGGCGTGGAGGGGGGTCAGCCCCAGCATTTT; CDR3 protein: CASSYSGVEGGQPQHF
clone size: .; D gene: .; V gene: TRBV29-1; J gene: TRBJ1-5; CDR3 DNA: TGCAGCGTTGCTGGTAGCAATCAGCCCCAGCATTTT; CDR3 protein: CSVAGSNQPQHF
clone size: .; D gene: .; V gene: TRBV29-1; J gene: TRBJ2-5; CDR3 DNA: TGCAGCGTTGACAGGGGGCTAGGTAGCGGGAGCATAGAGACCCAGTACTTC; CDR3 protein: CSVDRGLGSGSIETQYF
clone size: .; D gene: .; V gene: TRBV20-1; J gene: TRBJ2-5; CDR3 DNA: TGCAGTGCTAGAGTAGGGGCAGAGACCCAGTACTTC; CDR3 protein: CSARVGAETQYF
clone size: .; D gene: .; V gene: TRBV12-5; J gene: TRBJ2-2; CDR3 DNA: TGTGCTAGTGGTTCTGGCAGCAACACCGGGGAGCTGTTTTTT; CDR3 protein: CASGSGSNTGELFF
clone size: .; D gene: TRBD2; V gene: TRBV29-1; J gene: TRBJ2-1; CDR3 DNA: TGCAGCGCGGCGGGAGGGCCTTTTTATGAGCAGTTCTTC; CDR3 protein: CSAAGGPFYEQFF
clone size: .; D gene: .; V gene: TRBV13; J gene: TRBJ2-1; CDR3 DNA: TGTGCCAGCAGCGAGTGGGCCAATGAGCAGTTCTTC; CDR3 protein: CASSEWANEQFF
clone size: .; D gene: .; V gene: TRBV30; J gene: TRBJ2-1; CDR3 DNA: TGTGCCTGGAGTGTAACGGGCCTCTACAATGAGCAGTTCTTC; CDR3 protein: CAWSVTGLYNEQFF
clone size: .; D gene: .; V gene: TRBV5-1; J gene: TRBJ1-1; CDR3 DNA: TGCGCCAGCAGCCCATTCGACACGGGGCTGAACACTGAAGCTTTCTTT; CDR3 protein: CASSPFDTGLNTEAFF
clone size: .; D gene: .; V gene: TRBV2; J gene: TRBJ2-2; CDR3 DNA: TGTGCCAGCAGTGAACGGGATCCTCGGCTGTTTTTT; CDR3 protein: CASSERDPRLFF
clone size: .; D gene: .; V gene: TRBV6-5; J gene: TRBJ2-2; CDR3 DNA: TGTGCCAGCAGTTATCGAGGGACCGGGGAGCTGTTTTTT; CDR3 protein: CASSYRGTGELFF
clone size: .; D gene: .; V gene: TRBV18; J gene: TRBJ1-5; CDR3 DNA: TGTGCCAGCTCAGGTTCGGTGGGCAATCAGCCCCAGCATTTT; CDR3 protein: CASSGSVGNQPQHF
clone size: .; D gene: TRBD1; V gene: TRBV5-6; J gene: TRBJ2-7; CDR3 DNA: TGTGCCAGCAAAGACAGGGTTTGGGTAAACCACGAGCAGTACTTC; CDR3 protein: CASKDRVWVNHEQYF
clone size: .; D gene: .; V gene: TRBV5-1; J gene: TRBJ2-7; CDR3 DNA: TGCGCCAGCAGCTTAAGTCAGAACTACGAGCAGTACTTC; CDR3 protein: CASSLSQNYEQYF
clone size: once; D gene: .; V gene: TRBV23-1; J gene: TRBJ2-5; CDR3 DNA: TGCGCCATTCCCTGTTCCCACCCCCGAACTAGAGCTCAAGAGACCCAGTACTTC; CDR3 protein: CAIPCSHPRTRAQETQYF